The 25 T cell receptor beta chains below were found in one sample sequenced in a study of vaccination effects on CD4 cells after COVID-19. Sequencing used immunoSEQ multiplex PCR; TCRdb keeps in-frame clones, though not all of them. The sample includes 71,000 or so clones, approximately 70% of them seen just once. No antigens are known for them. In the ViraFEST assay, antigen-specific CD4+ clonotypes were identified by expansion after peptide-pool stimulation. After roughly 11 days in culture, the CD4+ T cells were isolated. Having tested negative for nucleocapsid antibodies, the vaccine recipients showed no prior SARS-CoV-2 infection. Sequencing used CD4+ T cells from PBMCs cultured with HCoV-OC43 spike peptides, obtained before COVID-19 vaccination. The subset here: HCoV-OC43 spike overlapping peptide pool stimulation. Receptors originate from a human donor who received a COVID-19 vaccine.

Only a few counts were recorded for this clone. The chain carries TRBV23-1 and TRBJ2-7; 8 bases line up with TRBD1. TRBV23-1 is noted as an ORF with a role that remains uncertain. The CDR3 length is 15 residues. The V segment lost 0 bases and the J segment 7 bases; nucleotides outside the gene matches: 8. The CDR3 coding sequence is TGCGCCAGCAGTCAATCAAGCCAGGGGGCGAGGGAGCAGTACGTC. Its translation is CASSQSSQGAREQYV.

CDR3 residues: CASRVTGRRNTIYF. The CDR3 DNA reads TGTGCCAGCAGAGTGACAGGGAGAAGAAACACCATATATTTT. This sequence joins TRBV6-5 and TRBJ1-3; 7 bases match TRBD1. Trimming at V came to 6 bases and at J to 5 bases, leaving 7 bases not matched to a gene. The CDR3 totals 14 residues. Germline V gene sequence: CDR1 MNHEY, CDR2 SVGAGI.

The V call is TRBV19, the J call TRBJ2-1; TRBD1 might be the D (6 bases). Germline values: CDR1 LNHDA, CDR2 SQIVND (reference sequence). This CDR3 is built from 15 residues. The V and J ends lost 3 bases and 5 bases respectively, with 14 bases between them. The CDR3 region has the DNA TGTGCCAGTAGTATGGTAAGACAGGACAACAATGAGCAGTTCTTC. This codes for CASSMVRQDNNEQFF.

This rearrangement joins TRBV30 to TRBJ1-3; D may be TRBD1 (6 bases). Germline CDR1 and CDR2: GTSNPN and SVGIG (reference sequence). The CDR3 is 13 residues long. V dropped 2 bases and J dropped 4 bases, with 9 bases sitting between them. In DNA, the CDR3 is TGTGCCTGGAGTATCGGACAGGGAAACACCATATATTTT. It codes for CAWSIGQGNTIYF.

The V call is TRBV10-2, the J call TRBJ2-1; 7 nucleotides line up with TRBD1. The J segment lost 3 bases and the V segment lost 6 bases, leaving 11 bases of the junction unmatched. The germline gives CDR1 WSHSY, CDR2 SAAADI. CDR3 length: 16 residues. In DNA, the CDR3 is TGCGCCAGCAGAAACGACAGGGCGCACAACTACAATGAGCAGTTCTTC. Translating gives CASRNDRAHNYNEQFF.

The V and J genes are TRBV24-1 and TRBJ2-3, with D unresolved. V lost 6 bases, J lost 2 bases, and 11 bases lay in between. The CDR3 covers 14 residues. Germline CDR1 is KGHDR and CDR2 is SFDVKD. CDR3 protein: CATSSDTVTDTQYF. DNA for the CDR3: TGTGCCACCAGTAGCGACACGGTCACAGATACGCAGTATTTT.

The gene calls are TRBV5-8 and TRBJ1-6, with a possible D match to TRBD1 (6 bases). The CDR3 extends over 16 amino acids. Looked up from germline, CDR1 is SGHTS and CDR2 is YDEGEE. V was clipped by 3 bases and J by 8 bases, with 18 bases between them. This CDR3 reads CASSSQGWVADSPLHF. The CDR3 nucleotides read TGTGCCAGCAGCTCTCAGGGGTGGGTTGCGGATTCACCCCTCCACTTT.

The rearrangement links TRBV30 to TRBJ1-5; D gene uncertain. The germline CDR1 and CDR2 sequences are GTSNPN and SVGIG (reference sequence). The CDR3 length is 14 residues. The germline V and J ends were trimmed by 2 bases and 5 bases, with 13 bases remaining between them. The CDR3 loop reads CAWSPSQIDQPQHF. CDR3 coding DNA: TGTGCCTGGAGTCCTAGCCAGATTGATCAGCCCCAGCATTTT.

The chain links TRBV5-1 to TRBJ2-3; TRBD2 is a possible D gene (6 bases). CDR3 length equals 14 residues. Trimming cost V 7 bases and J 2 bases, with 14 bases left between them. Per the germline V gene, CDR1 is SGHRS and CDR2 is YFSETQ. CDR3 protein: CASELGRDTDTQYF. DNA of the CDR3: TGCGCCAGCGAGCTCGGGAGAGACACAGATACGCAGTATTTT.

The chain couples TRBV7-2 to TRBJ1-1; D may be TRBD1 (5 bases). V dropped 4 bases and J dropped 2 bases, with 17 bases sitting between them. CDR1 is SGHTA and CDR2 is FQGNSA in the germline V gene. The CDR3 is 16 amino acids. The CDR3 here is CASSSRGWDLNTEAFF. The CDR3 bases are TGTGCCAGCAGCTCCCGCGGCTGGGACCTCAACACTGAAGCTTTCTTT.

This chain links TRBV6-1 with TRBJ1-6, with 7 bases matching TRBD1. With 1 base clipped from V and 7 bases from J, the junction kept 10 bases outside the gene matches. The germline V gene has CDR1 MNHNS and CDR2 SASEGT. The CDR3 consists of 17 residues. The CDR3 loop reads CASSEVLTGLRNSPLHF. The CDR3 nucleotides read TGTGCCAGCAGTGAAGTCTTGACAGGGCTGCGGAATTCACCCCTCCACTTT.

The chain links TRBV19 to TRBJ2-2, with D perhaps matching TRBD1 (5 bases). This CDR3 spans 12 amino acids. Germline lookup yields CDR1 LNHDA and CDR2 SQIVND (reference sequence). CDR3 DNA sequence: TGTGTTACAACAAGGGGCACCGGGGAGCTGTTTTTT. Encoded protein: CVTTRGTGELFF.

The CDR3 sequence: CASSRTTGGLGANVLTF. The CDR3 nucleotides read TGTGCCAGTAGTAGGACGACGGGGGGGCTAGGGGCCAACGTCCTGACTTTC. The chain has TRBV19 and TRBJ2-6; TRBD2 matches 8 bases. Trimming took 4 bases from V and 4 from J; bases not matched to a gene: 9. The CDR3 consists of 17 residues. Germline loops: CDR1 LNHDA, CDR2 SQIVND (reference sequence).

This clone was seen only once. The gene calls are TRBV3-1 (or the pseudogene TRBV3-2) and TRBJ2-2; D is undetermined. V lost 6 bases and J 5 bases, leaving 10 bases between the germline ends. This CDR3 has 13 amino acids. Germline V lookup: CDR1 LGHDT, CDR2 YNNKEL (reference sequence). In DNA, the CDR3 is TGTGCCAGCAGTCTCTGGGGAACCGGGGAGCTGTTTTTT. Protein product: CASSLWGTGELFF.

This sequence joins TRBV7-2 and TRBJ2-2; tentatively, D is TRBD2 (7 bases). This CDR3 is 16 amino acids long. Trimming stripped 7 bases from V and 3 bases from J, with 18 bases between. Germline V gene lookup returns CDR1 SGHTA and CDR2 FQGNSA. The CDR3 spells CASTLGAGADTGELFF. The CDR3 nucleotides are TGTGCCAGCACCCTAGGGGCGGGGGCGGACACCGGGGAGCTGTTTTTT.

The genes are TRBV30 and TRBJ1-2; D is perhaps TRBD1 (6 bases). The V gene's germline CDR1 is GTSNPN and CDR2 SVGIG (reference sequence). Trimming pared 4 bases from V and 4 bases from J, leaving 13 bases between. This CDR3 spans 13 amino acids. The CDR3 bases are TGTGCCTGGACCTTAAGGGGGGGCTATGGCTACACCTTC. It codes for CAWTLRGGYGYTF.

This clone was recorded only once. The chain uses TRBV2 and TRBJ1-3, with no clear D. The CDR3 length is 14 residues. The germline V gene has CDR1 SNHLY and CDR2 FYNNEI. Trimming shortened V by 6 bases and J by 4 bases, and 13 bases separated the two germline ends. Written as DNA, the CDR3 is TGTGCCAGCAGCGAGGGTTTGGTCGGAAACACCATATATTTT. Its translation is CASSEGLVGNTIYF.

The chain has TRBV6-1 and TRBJ2-7; 7 bases align to TRBD1. Trimming removed 2 bases from V and 7 bases from J; junction bases left unmatched: 11. Per germline, CDR1 MNHNS and CDR2 SASEGT. The CDR3 is 15 residues long. The DNA for the CDR3 is TGTGCCAGCAGTGAAAAGGGGGCCCTCCTGCGGGAGCAGTACGTC. Its translation: CASSEKGALLREQYV.

The chain is built from TRBV28 and TRBJ2-5, with 9 bases identical to TRBD2. V lost 2 bases, J lost 4 bases, and 5 bases stayed unmatched. The CDR3 is 15 amino acids. CDR1 is MDHEN, CDR2 SYDVKM, per germline. CDR3 coding DNA: TGTGCCAGCAGTTTACCTAGCGGGGAGCGAGAGACCCAGTACTTC. This codes for CASSLPSGERETQYF.

CDR3 sequence reads: CASSLGSAGANVLTF. CDR3 DNA: TGTGCCAGCAGCTTGGGGTCAGCTGGGGCCAACGTCCTGACTTTC. The rearrangement joins TRBV7-2 to TRBJ2-6, with no clear D. Trimming shortened V by 3 bases and J by 2 bases, and 8 bases separated the two germline ends. The length of the CDR3 is 15 residues. CDR1 is SGHTA, CDR2 FQGNSA, per germline.

V is TRBV11-3 and J is TRBJ2-3, with D perhaps being TRBD1 or TRBD2 (5 bases each). CDR1 SGHNT and CDR2 YENEEA come from the germline V gene. This CDR3 region has 13 residues. The germline V and J ends were trimmed by 8 bases and 2 bases, with 11 bases remaining between them. Written as DNA, the CDR3 is TGTGCCAGCGGGGGTGGGCCCACAGATACGCAGTATTTT. It yields the protein CASGGGPTDTQYF.

The rearrangement links TRBV7-2 to TRBJ1-4; no clear D gene. Germline V gives CDR1 SGHTA, CDR2 FQGNSA. Trimming left V 3 bases short and J 6 bases short, with 11 bases between. This CDR3 has 14 residues. The CDR3 here is CASSFTVTYEKLFF. Here the CDR3 DNA reads TGTGCCAGCAGCTTCACGGTCACATATGAAAAACTGTTTTTT.

This clone showed up just once. The V gene is TRBV3-1 (or the pseudogene TRBV3-2), the J gene TRBJ2-5, with D possibly TRBD2 on 6 matching bases. CDR1 LGHDT and CDR2 YNNKEL come from the germline V gene (reference sequence). This CDR3 region has 14 residues. Trimming took 3 bases from V and 6 from J, leaving 14 bases between them. CDR3: CASSQSPGGQTQYF. The DNA of the CDR3 is TGTGCCAGCAGCCAGTCCCCCGGGGGACAGACCCAGTACTTC.

The chain employs TRBV18 and TRBJ1-4; D not resolved. Germline lookup yields CDR1 KGHSH and CDR2 LQKENI. The CDR3 consists of 14 residues. V lost 3 bases to trimming and J lost 0 bases, with 5 bases between them. CDR3 sequence (DNA): TGTGCCAGCTCACCCCAATCAACTAATGAAAAACTGTTTTTT. This translates into CASSPQSTNEKLFF.

The rearrangement uses TRBV7-2 and TRBJ1-1; D uncertain. CDR3 size: 15 residues. Trimming removed 2 bases from V and 5 bases from J, with 15 bases in between. Germline-derived CDR1 and CDR2 are SGHTA and FQGNSA. DNA of the CDR3: TGTGCCAGCAGCTTAAATCCAGGAACGGAAACTGAAGCTTTCTTT. Translated, it gives CASSLNPGTETEAFF. The full variable domain, rest sourced from reference TRBV7-2 and TRBJ1-1, is GAGVSQSPSNKVTEKGKDVELRCDPISGHTALYWYRQSLGQGLEFLIYFQGNSAPDKSGLPSDRFSAERTGGSVSTLTIQRTQQEDSAVYLCASSLNPGTETEAFFGQGTRLTVV.